Described below is a single T cell receptor beta chain sequence and its context. As yet, its antigen is unknown. The record originates from a study of cytomegalovirus exposure and HLA in healthy donors. Overall study context: Prior work identified about 120 million unique TCR beta sequences in some 180 million T cells. Findings and caveats of the study: Within the data, a cluster of highly shared sequence variants was likely a sequencing artifact. An assumption of roughly uniform sequencing depth across donors underlay the presence/absence analyses.

PCR involved 60 Vbeta and 13 Jbeta primers. Profiling relied on immunoSEQ multiplex PCR, and the TCRdb table lists in-frame clones only, not all of them. The data hold 120,000 to 150,000 clones, with approximately 57% observed a single time. Sequencing was carried out using PBMCs. The origin of this receptor is a male donor in good health and CMV-seronegative.

The CDR3: CASRYLTAGLTEAFF. Written as DNA, the CDR3 is TGTGCCAGCAGATACCTGACAGCGGGGTTGACTGAAGCTTTCTTT. The chain carries TRBV6-1 and TRBJ1-1; D possibly corresponds to TRBD1 (5 bases). V lost 6 bases and J 5 bases, leaving 19 bases between the germline ends. Germline loops: CDR1 MNHNS, CDR2 SASEGT. This CDR3 region has 15 residues.